This T cell receptor beta chain comes out of a study of shared clonotypes between healthy human individuals. In the study overall: Samples came from a couple of female and three male donors aged 18 to 49.

Genomic DNA, for the unsorted samples, came from tens of millions of PBMCs. With V trimmed by 3 bases and J by 6 bases, 5 bases remained unmatched. The CDR3 loop spans 15 amino acids. The germline CDR1 and CDR2 sequences are MNHEY and SVGAGI. In the source study's methods: Junction-only sequences without quality scores were provided by ImmunoSEQ, so filtering was different. Only in-frame clones appear in the TCRdb table, and some are missing; sequencing was by immunoSEQ multiplex PCR. V and J calls and clone size follow that table, whereas D and trimming were derived from the DNA. There are some 510,000 clones in the sample; 70% to 80% occur only once, and 10% to 15% lies in the top ten.

The source of this sequence is a middle-aged woman in good health. Some clones in this sample may be carry-over from other donors' samples. This rearrangement joins TRBV6-5 to TRBJ2-2, with TRBD2 matching 9 bases. Sequenced material: PBMCs. The CDR3 nucleotides read TGTGCCAGCAGTTATTCAGCGGGAGGATCCGGGGAGCTGTTTTTT. Translating it yields CASSYSAGGSGELFF.